This entry concerns a single TCR beta chain. Its target is not known. V was shortened by 0 bases and J by 6 bases, with 13 bases between the two germline ends. CDR1 and CDR2 (germline): SGDLS, YYNGEE. The length of the CDR3 is 14 residues. The data were obtained in a study of blood T cells in healthy people across ages. Across the study: About one barcoded TCR beta cDNA was captured per two T cells.

Study-wide points: No one knew whether donors had CMV, which possibly confounded expanded clonotype changes. Those diversity estimates obtained from one million T cells were thought to be underestimates. A roughly linear age-dependent decrease characterized TCR beta diversity per million T cells.

A J-beta primer mix and a sample-barcoded 5' primer were used in a second PCR of roughly 6 to 12 cycles. TCRdb passed the 5' RACE reads through MiXCR, listing each CDR3 protein once. The table has roughly 1.5 million distinct CDR3 sequences, approximately 42% seen once. The clonotype originates from a woman younger than 35 in good health. Source material: blood. The J gene is TRBJ2-7, the V gene TRBV9; D may be TRBD1 (6 bases). Here the CDR3 reads CASSVGGQFSEQYF. In DNA, the CDR3 is TGTGCCAGCAGCGTAGGAGGACAGTTCAGCGAGCAGTACTTC.